Described below is a single TCR beta chain sequence and its context. The antigen remains undetermined. The data were taken from a study of PD-1 blockade in classical Hodgkin lymphoma. Study details: Patients were treated with nivolumab at 3 mg/kg, and this was given intravenously every 2 weeks. Whole-study results and caveats: Reasons behind the repertoire differences stay unclear, perhaps disease activity or earlier therapy. There was a significant rise in CD4+ TCR diversity by C4D1, with no such rise for CD8+.

Relapse was seen in all patients after autologous stem cell transplantation, and brentuximab vedotin exposure was variable. Germline V CDR1 and CDR2: SNHLY, FYNNEI. The CDR3 consists of 14 residues. With V trimmed by 6 bases and J by 3 bases, 8 bases remained unmatched. The data were produced by immunoSEQ multiplex PCR, yet TCRdb's version contains in-frame clones alone and is incomplete. The sample contains about 100,000 clones, 75% to 90% of which appear only once. The TCR originated in a human donor with classical Hodgkin lymphoma. This specimen consisted of peripheral blood mononuclear cells (PBMCs), obtained at baseline. The V gene is TRBV2, the J gene TRBJ2-7; 7 nucleotides align to TRBD1. CDR3 loop: CASRDTGTVYEQYF. The CDR3 nucleotides are TGTGCCAGCAGGGACACCGGGACAGTCTACGAGCAGTACTTC. The whole variable domain, remainder taken from reference TRBV2 and TRBJ2-7, is EPEVTQTPSHQVTQMGQEVILRCVPISNHLYFYWYRQILGQKVEFLVSFYNNEISEKSEIFDDQFSVERPDGSNFTLKIRSTKLEDSAMYFCASRDTGTVYEQYFGPGTRLTVT.